The T cell receptor beta chain described here comes from a study of CD8+ T cells in alopecia areata. Comment on this clone: What it binds is not known.

After removal of 3 bases from V and 9 bases from J, the junction contained 10 bases not matched to a gene. The germline CDR1 and CDR2 sequences are MGHDK and SYGVNS. The CDR3 loop spans 15 amino acids. Reverse transcribed after extraction, RNA yielded cDNA as the sequencing template. The assay was immunoSEQ multiplex PCR, and TCRdb's table has in-frame clones only and misses some. The sample has 65,000 to 100,000 clones; 51% are singletons. Whole-study results and caveats: Clonality exceeded that of normal scalp in lesional scalp, most notably in alopecia totalis/universalis. Scalp sample sequencing also detects resident alphabeta T cells of normal skin.

The chain is built from TRBV25-1 and TRBJ2-1; the match to TRBD1 covers 8 bases. Specimen: NKG2D-high CD8+ T cells sorted from blood. This receptor was taken from a human donor with alopecia areata. The CDR3 coding sequence is TGTGCCAGCAGTGAGAAGACAGGGGAGTCGGGTGAGCAGTTCTTC. Translated: CASSEKTGESGEQFF.